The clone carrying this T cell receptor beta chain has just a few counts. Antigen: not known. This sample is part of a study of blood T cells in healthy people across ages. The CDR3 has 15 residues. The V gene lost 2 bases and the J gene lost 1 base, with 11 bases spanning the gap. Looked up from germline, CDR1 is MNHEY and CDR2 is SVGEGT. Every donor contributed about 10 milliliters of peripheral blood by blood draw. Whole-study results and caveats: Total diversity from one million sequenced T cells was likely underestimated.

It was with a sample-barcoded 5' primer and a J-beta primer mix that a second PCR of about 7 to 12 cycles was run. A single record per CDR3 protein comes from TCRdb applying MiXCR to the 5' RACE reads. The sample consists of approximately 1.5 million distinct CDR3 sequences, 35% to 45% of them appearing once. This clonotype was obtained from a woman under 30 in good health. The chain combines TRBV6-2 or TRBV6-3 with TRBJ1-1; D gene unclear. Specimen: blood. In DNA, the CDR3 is TGTGCCAGCAGTTACAGGTTCCGGGAGAACACTGAAGCTTTCTTT. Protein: CASSYRFRENTEAFF.